These 19 T cell receptor beta chains originate from one sample sequenced in a study of T cells in Graves' hyperthyroidism and ophthalmopathy. Amplified TCR beta CDR3 regions derived from RNA transcripts. Researchers ran a first-round RT-PCR on the TCR CDR3 using the HTBI primer set. One entry per CDR3 protein, called by TCRdb with MiXCR from the multiplex PCR reads. The sample has a few hundred thousand distinct CDR3 sequences; about 16% are singletons. Sequencing was performed on blood. The source of these receptors is a woman aged 25-40 years with Graves' hyperthyroidism.

V is TRBV2 and J is TRBJ2-4, with D uncertain. Germline CDR1 is SNHLY and CDR2 is FYNNEI. The CDR3 covers 12 residues. The V gene lost 6 bases and the J gene lost 9 bases, with 12 bases spanning the gap. The CDR3 nucleotides read TGTGCCAGCAGGACGGACGATGCCATTCAGTACTTC. Protein product: CASRTDDAIQYF.

The chain links TRBV7-8 to TRBJ2-7; TRBD1 agrees at 9 bases. The CDR3 runs 15 residues. From germline, CDR1 is SGHVS and CDR2 FQNEAQ. The V and J ends lost 5 bases and 12 bases, in that order; junction bases with no gene match: 17. The CDR3 bases are TGTGCCAGCAGCCCGTCGGGACAGGGCGGTACGCAGCTGTACTTC. Protein: CASSPSGQGGTQLYF. Full variable domain (remainder filled in from reference TRBV7-8 and TRBJ2-7): GAGVSQSPRYKVAKRGQDVALRCDPISGHVSLFWYQQALGQGPEFLTYFQNEAQLDKSGLPSDRFFAERPEGSVSTLKIQRTQQEDSAVYLCASSPSGQGGTQLYFGPGTRLTVT.

There are many counts of this clonotype. The chain's CDR3 is CASSLSPGQGSNEQFF. The CDR3 nucleotides are TGTGCCAGCAGTTTATCCCCGGGACAGGGTTCCAATGAGCAGTTCTTC. This chain joins TRBV28 and TRBJ2-1, with 9 bases lining up with TRBD1. The CDR3 is made up of 16 amino acids. Per germline, CDR1 MDHEN and CDR2 SYDVKM. J gave up 6 bases and V 1 base, and 7 bases lay outside the gene matches.

In this sample, this clonotype turned up a few times. This chain links TRBV3-1 with TRBJ1-2; TRBD1 matches at 7 bases. The trim removed 2 bases at V and 4 bases at J, leaving 10 bases unmatched. This CDR3 spans 16 amino acids. Germline V CDR1 and CDR2: LGHDT, YNNKEL (reference sequence). CDR3 nucleotide sequence: TGTGCCAGCAGCCAAAACCCGGGACAGCTCCTCTATGGCTACACCTTC. Protein product: CASSQNPGQLLYGYTF.

The J gene is TRBJ2-7, the V gene TRBV4-1, with a possible D match to TRBD1 (5 bases). Germline CDR1 is MGHRA and CDR2 is YSYEKL. The CDR3 length is 15 residues. V was shortened by 4 bases and J by 2 bases, with 15 bases between the two germline ends. CDR3 nucleotides: TGCGCCAGCAGCCTTGGGGCTATTATTACCTACGAGCAGTACTTC. Protein sequence: CASSLGAIITYEQYF.

This clonotype was seen repeatedly, ten times or more. This chain joins TRBV4-1 and TRBJ1-1; 8 nucleotides align to TRBD1. This CDR3 has 15 amino acids. Per germline, CDR1 MGHRA and CDR2 YSYEKL. J gave up 3 bases and V 3 bases, and 6 bases lay outside the gene matches. In nucleotides, the CDR3 is TGCGCCAGCAGCCACCCCGCGACAGGGGACACTGAAGCTTTCTTT. Its protein product is CASSHPATGDTEAFF.

This clonotype was counted many times. DNA of the CDR3: TGTGCCAGCAGTTTATCTTCGGGGGCGGTCTACGAGCAGTACTTC. It codes for CASSLSSGAVYEQYF. V usage is TRBV27 and J usage is TRBJ2-7, with D possibly called TRBD1 or TRBD2 (6 bases each). The V gene lost 0 bases and the J gene lost 3 bases, with 12 bases spanning the gap. In germline, CDR1 is MNHEY, CDR2 SMNVEV (reference sequence). The length of the CDR3 is 15 residues.

This clonotype occurred many times. The chain combines TRBV6-2 or TRBV6-3 with TRBJ1-5; no clear D gene. V was shortened by 2 bases and J by 3 bases, with 14 bases between the two germline ends. Germline lookup yields CDR1 MNHEY and CDR2 SVGEGT. This CDR3 has 16 residues. In nucleotides, the CDR3 is TGTGCCAGCAGTTACCGCTTGCAGCGATTCAATCAGCCCCAGCATTTT. Its translation: CASSYRLQRFNQPQHF.

This clonotype was recorded at least ten times. The rearrangement uses TRBV28 and TRBJ2-1, with 14 nucleotides matching TRBD2. J was trimmed by 7 bases and V by 6 bases; bases with no gene match: 11. CDR3 length: 17 residues. Looked up from germline, CDR1 is MDHEN and CDR2 is SYDVKM. The CDR3 DNA follows: TGTGCCAGCAGCCTATGGGGGGGACTAGCGGGAGATAATGAGCAGTTCTTC. Protein: CASSLWGGLAGDNEQFF. The whole variable domain, filled in from reference TRBV28 and TRBJ2-1, reads DVKVTQSSRYLVKRTGEKVFLECVQDMDHENMFWYRQDPGLGLRLIYFSYDVKMKEKGDIPEGYSVSREKKERFSLILESASTNQTSMYLCASSLWGGLAGDNEQFFGPGTRLTVL.

The chain links TRBV14 to TRBJ1-1; D unclear. The CDR3 sequence is 11 residues long. Trimming removed 6 bases at V and 7 bases at J, with 9 bases between. Germline-derived CDR1 and CDR2 are SGHDN and FVKESK. Written as DNA, the CDR3 is TGTGCCAGCAGGCACCGGGGTGAAGCTTTCTTT. Translation gives CASRHRGEAFF.

The chain carries TRBV24-1 and TRBJ1-2, with D perhaps TRBD1 (6 bases). This CDR3 comprises 16 residues. In germline, CDR1 is KGHDR, CDR2 SFDVKD. Deletions cut 3 bases from V and 4 bases from J, with 17 bases between. The CDR3 DNA is TGTGCCACCAGTGATCCGGGACAAGGGGCCGGCTATGGCTACACCTTC. Its translation is CATSDPGQGAGYGYTF.

This clonotype was detected many times. This rearrangement joins TRBV27 to TRBJ1-2; D is ambiguous. CDR1 and CDR2 from the germline V gene are MNHEY and SMNVEV (reference sequence). Trimming left V 6 bases short and J 3 bases short, with 17 bases between. This CDR3 comprises 15 residues. The CDR3 bases are TGTGCCAGCAGGCCCGGACTACCGGCCTACTATGGCTACACCTTC. As protein: CASRPGLPAYYGYTF.

The gene calls are TRBV29-1 and TRBJ1-2, with D perhaps TRBD1 (5 bases). CDR3 length: 15 amino acids. CDR1 is SQVTM and CDR2 is ANQGSEA in the germline V gene. The germline V and J ends were trimmed by 7 bases and 1 base, with 19 bases remaining between them. DNA of the CDR3: TGCAGCGCTTCGGTACCGGCAGGGATTAACTATGGCTACACCTTC. It yields the protein CSASVPAGINYGYTF.

This clonotype has more than one count but fewer than ten. V is TRBV19 and J is TRBJ1-5; possibly TRBD1 for D (6 bases). CDR3 length equals 16 residues. Per the germline V gene, CDR1 is LNHDA and CDR2 is SQIVND (reference sequence). With 8 bases removed from V and 2 bases from J, the gap between germline ends came to 19 bases. CDR3 region: CASSAPGGLGNQPQHF. In DNA, the CDR3 is TGTGCCAGTTCCGCCCCCGGGGGGCTCGGCAATCAGCCCCAGCATTTT.

In its sample, this clonotype was seen many times. The CDR3, as DNA: TGTGCCAGCAGTGATGCGGGGGTAGCTAATGAAAAACTGTTTTTT. Its protein is CASSDAGVANEKLFF. This rearrangement joins TRBV2 to TRBJ1-4, with D possibly matching TRBD1 (5 bases). Germline V lookup: CDR1 SNHLY, CDR2 FYNNEI. This CDR3 comprises 15 residues. V was clipped by 3 bases and J by 3 bases, with 11 bases between them.

The sample holds a few counts of this clonotype. A read error may account for a junction end that differs from germline. V gene TRBV3-1 combines with J gene TRBJ2-5, with D perhaps TRBD1 (6 bases). The CDR3 loop spans 15 amino acids. Per germline, CDR1 LGHDT and CDR2 YNNKEL (reference sequence). The CDR3 DNA is TGTGTCAGCAGCCAAGATCTGGGGGCGGTAAAGACCCAGTACTTC. Its translation is CVSSQDLGAVKTQYF.

The chain combines TRBV7-9 with TRBJ2-3; TRBD2 might be the D (6 bases). The CDR3 loop spans 14 amino acids. V shed 5 bases and J shed 4 bases, with 13 bases lying between them. Germline V CDR1 and CDR2: SEHNR, FQNEAQ (reference sequence). The CDR3 loop reads CASSPQGLPDTQYF. The CDR3, as DNA: TGTGCCAGCAGCCCCCAGGGACTCCCAGATACGCAGTATTTT.

In nucleotides, the CDR3 is TGTGCCACAAGGACGGACTATTATGGCTACACCTTC. This gives the protein CATRTDYYGYTF. The chain employs TRBV19 and TRBJ1-2; D remains unclear. CDR1 and CDR2 from the germline V gene are LNHDA and SQIVND (reference sequence). V lost 10 bases, J lost 5 bases, and 14 bases lay in between. The CDR3 contains 12 residues.

This clonotype was observed many times. The J gene is TRBJ2-1, the V gene TRBV28; D may be TRBD2 (6 bases). CDR3 size: 16 residues. V lost 8 bases and J lost 0, with 17 bases in between. Germline loops: CDR1 MDHEN, CDR2 SYDVKM. Written as DNA, the CDR3 is TGTGCCAGCCTCGTGCGGGGATTACGCTCCTACAATGAGCAGTTCTTC. As protein: CASLVRGLRSYNEQFF.